This section outlines one TCR beta chain sequence together with its context. These data are taken from a study of identical twins. The cDNA had a unique molecular identifier and a template-switch universal primer site. TCRdb itself ran the 5' RACE reads through MiXCR, one entry per CDR3 protein. The sample has over 550,000 distinct CDR3 sequences; under 8.5% are singletons. Trimming at V came to 5 bases and at J to 1 base, leaving 9 bases not matched to a gene. Per germline, CDR1 SEHNR and CDR2 FQNEAQ (reference sequence). CDR3 length: 17 residues. Separately, the same data were catalogued under a study of yellow fever vaccine responses in identical twins.

The sequence came from a woman under 30 in good health. Sequences were obtained from PBMCs. The genes are TRBV7-9 and TRBJ2-5; 11 nucleotides align to TRBD2. CDR3 coding DNA: TGTGCCAGCAGCATACTACTAGCGGGAGCCCGCCAAGAGACCCAGTACTTC. Its protein is CASSILLAGARQETQYF.